Shown below are 27 T cell receptor beta chains from a single sample sequenced in a study of cytomegalovirus exposure and HLA in healthy donors. Both 60 Vbeta primers and 13 Jbeta primers went into the PCR. The repertoire was sequenced with immunoSEQ multiplex PCR; TCRdb's copy has only in-frame clones and lacks some. Among about 120,000 clones listed, around 70% were seen once. The sequenced sample consisted of PBMCs. The receptors originated from a man in his forties in good health and CMV-seropositive.

J is TRBJ2-5 and V is TRBV4-3; 9 bases fit TRBD2. The V gene's germline CDR1 is LGHNA and CDR2 YSLEER. The CDR3 covers 19 residues. The trim removed 1 base at V and 4 bases at J, leaving 16 bases unmatched. CDR3 DNA: TGCGCCAGCAGCCAAGGGCTTCGCCAAGGACTAGCGAACGGAGAGACCCAGTACTTC. Translation: CASSQGLRQGLANGETQYF.

The chain combines TRBV5-4 with TRBJ2-7, with 12 bases identical to TRBD2. Per the germline V gene, CDR1 is SGHNT and CDR2 is YYREEE (reference sequence). This CDR3 is built from 16 residues. With V trimmed by 0 bases and J by 2 bases, 3 bases remained unmatched. The CDR3 is CASSLGTSGIPYEQYF. The CDR3 nucleotides are TGTGCCAGCAGCTTGGGGACTAGCGGGATCCCCTACGAGCAGTACTTC.

This chain uses TRBV30 with TRBJ1-2; the D gene is possibly TRBD1 (6 bases). The CDR3 consists of 13 residues. The V gene lost 3 bases and the J gene lost 7 bases, with 15 bases spanning the gap. CDR1 and CDR2 from the germline V gene are GTSNPN and SVGIG (reference sequence). CDR3 residues: CAWRTGLERGYTF. CDR3 DNA: TGTGCCTGGAGGACAGGACTGGAGCGTGGCTACACCTTC. Together with reference TRBV30 and TRBJ1-2, the CDR3 gives the full variable domain: SQTIHQWPATLVQPVGSPLSLECTVEGTSNPNLYWYRQAAGRGLQLLFYSVGIGQISSEVPQNLSASRPQDRQFILSSKKLLLSDSGFYLCAWRTGLERGYTFGSGTRLTVV.

This clone was observed a few times. The V call is TRBV27, the J call TRBJ1-2; D gene uncertain. V lost 2 bases to trimming and J lost 4 bases, with 14 bases between them. From germline, CDR1 is MNHEY and CDR2 SMNVEV (reference sequence). The CDR3 totals 15 residues. Written as DNA, the CDR3 is TGTGCCAGCAGTTTAAGTGGGAGCGGTGTCTATGGCTACACCTTC. It translates to CASSLSGSGVYGYTF.

CDR3 amino acids: CASSLSAGDGEQYF. The CDR3 DNA sequence: TGCGCCAGCAGCCTCTCGGCAGGGGATGGCGAGCAGTACTTC. V gene TRBV4-1 combines with J gene TRBJ2-7; maybe TRBD1 (6 bases). Germline V gene lookup returns CDR1 MGHRA and CDR2 YSYEKL. Trimming left V 4 bases short and J 6 bases short, with 16 bases between. This CDR3 spans 14 amino acids.

The chain carries TRBV6-1 and TRBJ2-7; D ambiguous. Germline V gene lookup returns CDR1 MNHNS and CDR2 SASEGT. The CDR3 totals 12 residues. Deletions cut 3 bases from V and 0 bases from J, with 3 bases between. CDR3 nucleotides: TGTGCCAGCAGTGACCTCTCCTACGAGCAGTACTTC. This translates into CASSDLSYEQYF.

A few counts support this clone. This chain links TRBV7-9 with TRBJ2-1; unclear D gene. The CDR3 has 13 residues. The germline V and J ends were trimmed by 4 bases and 7 bases, with 11 bases remaining between them. Germline V gene lookup returns CDR1 SEHNR and CDR2 FQNEAQ (reference sequence). For the CDR3, the DNA is TGTGCCAGCAGCTCGACGTCGGAGAATGAGCAGTTCTTC. As protein: CASSSTSENEQFF.

This rearrangement joins TRBV29-1 to TRBJ2-7; TRBD1 aligns across 11 bases. CDR3 length: 13 residues. V shed 7 bases, J shed 7 bases, and the junction held 9 bases outside the gene matches. Germline CDR1 is SQVTM and CDR2 is ANQGSEA. CDR3 nucleotide sequence: TGCAGCGGTGCCCAGGGACAGGGGGGAGAGCAGTACTTC. It specifies CSGAQGQGGEQYF.

Concerning this clone: This sample includes further DNA sequences coding for the same CDR3. This chain links TRBV2 with TRBJ2-1; 9 bases map to TRBD2. The V gene end was trimmed by 4 bases and the J gene end by 3 bases; junction bases not matched to a gene: 10. CDR3 length: 17 residues. Germline-derived CDR1 and CDR2 are SNHLY and FYNNEI. DNA for the CDR3: TGTGCCAGCAGTGCTACATTTAGCGGGAGTATCTACAATGAGCAGTTCTTC. It encodes CASSATFSGSIYNEQFF.

The V gene is TRBV7-9, the J gene TRBJ1-1, with D unclear. The CDR3 is made up of 12 amino acids. Between the trimmed V and J ends, which lost 5 bases and 2 bases, there was a span of 6 bases. CDR1 SEHNR and CDR2 FQNEAQ come from the germline V gene (reference sequence). CDR3 in amino acids: CASSPINTEAFF. CDR3 in DNA: TGTGCCAGCAGCCCCATCAACACTGAAGCTTTCTTT.

This chain joins TRBV5-1 and TRBJ2-7; no definite D call. V lost 0 bases and J 1 base, leaving 8 bases between the germline ends. Germline assignment: CDR1 SGHRS and CDR2 YFSETQ. The CDR3 contains 14 residues. The CDR3 DNA reads TGCGCCAGCAGCTTGGACGGGTCTTCCTACGAGCAGTACTTC. Amino acid sequence: CASSLDGSSYEQYF.

CDR3 loop: CASSDRVIEETQYF. The CDR3 DNA follows: TGTGCCAGCAGCGACAGGGTAATTGAAGAGACCCAGTACTTC. This chain joins TRBV28 and TRBJ2-5; 7 nucleotides agree with TRBD1. Per the germline V gene, CDR1 is MDHEN and CDR2 is SYDVKM. The CDR3 totals 14 residues. Losses at the gene ends were 6 bases for V and 3 bases for J; bases not matched to a gene: 7.

This chain uses TRBV5-1 with TRBJ2-7, with TRBD2 matching 8 bases. The ends lost 2 bases at V and 2 bases at J; junction bases unmatched: 3. CDR3 length: 14 amino acids. Germline loops: CDR1 SGHRS, CDR2 YFSETQ. DNA of the CDR3: TGCGCCAGCAGCTTTAGCGGGGCTACCTACGAGCAGTACTTC. Translation gives CASSFSGATYEQYF. The whole variable domain, filled in from reference TRBV5-1 and TRBJ2-7, reads KAGVTQTPRYLIKTRGQQVTLSCSPISGHRSVSWYQQTPGQGLQFLFEYFSETQRNKGNFPGRFSGRQFSNSRSEMNVSTLELGDSALYLCASSFSGATYEQYFGPGTRLTVT.

This sequence joins TRBV30 and TRBJ1-3, with 7 bases identical to TRBD1. The V segment lost 0 bases and the J segment 4 bases; nucleotides outside the gene matches: 6. CDR1 and CDR2 from the germline V gene are GTSNPN and SVGIG (reference sequence). This CDR3 is built from 15 residues. The CDR3 region has the DNA TGTGCCTGGAGTGTGCTCAGGGGGATCGGAAACACCATATATTTT. Translated, it gives CAWSVLRGIGNTIYF.

This sequence joins TRBV7-7 and TRBJ2-7; maybe TRBD1 (5 bases). Germline assignment: CDR1 SSHAT and CDR2 FNYEAQ (reference sequence). The CDR3 is 14 residues long. V lost 5 bases to trimming and J lost 7 bases, with 18 bases between them. CDR3 protein: CASSPTETVLEQYF. The CDR3 region has the DNA TGTGCCAGCAGCCCGACGGAGACAGTACTTGAGCAGTACTTC.

The chain employs TRBV6-6 and TRBJ1-3; 7 bases are a match to TRBD1. Germline V gene sequence: CDR1 MNHNY, CDR2 SVGAGI (reference sequence). The CDR3 is made up of 16 amino acids. V lost 2 bases to trimming and J lost 0 bases; unmatched junction nucleotides: 4. CDR3 DNA: TGTGCCAGCAGTTACGGACAGGAGTCCTCTGGAAACACCATATATTTT. Protein product: CASSYGQESSGNTIYF.

This chain joins TRBV5-1 and TRBJ1-1; D ambiguous. V lost 1 base and J lost 4, with 11 bases in between. The CDR3 runs 14 residues. CDR1 SGHRS and CDR2 YFSETQ come from the germline V gene. The DNA of the CDR3 is TGCGCCAGCAGCTTGTGGCGGGAGGGCACTGAAGCTTTCTTT. Translation: CASSLWREGTEAFF.

This clone was counted a few times. DNA for the CDR3: TGTGCCAGCAGCGCGTCCGGGACATCCTCCTACGAGCAGTACTTC. It translates to CASSASGTSSYEQYF. V is TRBV9 and J is TRBJ2-7; tentatively, D is TRBD1 (6 bases). Trimming left V 3 bases short and J 0 bases short, with 13 bases between. Germline V gives CDR1 SGDLS, CDR2 YYNGEE. The CDR3 covers 15 residues.

The J gene is TRBJ1-3, the V gene TRBV30; D call uncertain. Deletions cut 2 bases from V and 0 bases from J, with 8 bases between. Germline values: CDR1 GTSNPN, CDR2 SVGIG (reference sequence). This CDR3 spans 14 amino acids. In DNA form, the CDR3 reads TGTGCCTGGAGTTCCAGAACCTCTGGAAACACCATATATTTT. This gives the protein CAWSSRTSGNTIYF. The full variable domain, with the rest looked up from reference TRBV30 and TRBJ1-3, is SQTIHQWPATLVQPVGSPLSLECTVEGTSNPNLYWYRQAAGRGLQLLFYSVGIGQISSEVPQNLSASRPQDRQFILSSKKLLLSDSGFYLCAWSSRTSGNTIYFGEGSWLTVV.

The rearrangement links TRBV28 to TRBJ2-1, with unresolved D. In germline, CDR1 is MDHEN, CDR2 SYDVKM. The V end lost 5 bases, the J end lost 0 bases, and 11 bases lay between the germline ends. This CDR3 spans 15 amino acids. The CDR3, as DNA: TGTGCCAGCAGTGAAACTGTAAGCTCCTACAATGAGCAGTTCTTC. Its translation: CASSETVSSYNEQFF.

This chain joins TRBV18 and TRBJ1-5, with TRBD1 matching over 7 bases. Germline CDR1 reads KGHSH; CDR2 reads LQKENI. J was trimmed by 5 bases and V by 1 base; bases with no gene match: 2. The CDR3 loop spans 14 amino acids. CDR3 bases: TGTGCCAGCTCACCACAGGGGACAGATCAGCCCCAGCATTTT. Encoded protein: CASSPQGTDQPQHF.

The rearrangement uses TRBV19 and TRBJ2-4; D might be TRBD2 (6 bases). Trimming took 4 bases from V and 5 from J, leaving 15 bases between them. This CDR3 has 15 amino acids. The germline gives CDR1 LNHDA, CDR2 SQIVND (reference sequence). DNA of the CDR3: TGTGCCAGTAGTACCCTCGGTTCGGGGGAAAACATTCAGTACTTC. It yields the protein CASSTLGSGENIQYF. Based on the CDR3 plus reference TRBV19 and TRBJ2-4, the full variable domain is DGGITQSPKYLFRKEGQNVTLSCEQNLNHDAMYWYRQDPGQGLRLIYYSQIVNDFQKGDIAEGYSVSREKKESFPLTVTSAQKNPTAFYLCASSTLGSGENIQYFGAGTRLSVL.

This clone appeared a single time. The chain combines TRBV6-5 with TRBJ1-1; TRBD1 might be the D (5 bases). The germline V gene encodes CDR1 MNHEY and CDR2 SVGAGI. This CDR3 region has 14 residues. Trimming stripped 0 bases from V and 4 bases from J, with 9 bases between. CDR3 region: CASSYSGAGTEAFF. The CDR3 DNA sequence: TGTGCCAGCAGTTACTCTGGGGCCGGCACTGAAGCTTTCTTT.

Details on this clone: The junction departs from germline at one end; a sequencing error may be responsible. V and J are TRBV15 and TRBJ2-7; D is undetermined. Germline lookup yields CDR1 LNHNV and CDR2 YYDKDF (reference sequence). The CDR3 is 15 amino acids. The chain's CDR3 is CASSMGSGLSYEQYF. The CDR3, as DNA: TGTGCCAGCAGCATGGGTTCGGGTCTCTCCTACGAGCAGTACTTC.

This clone was observed a handful of times. This sequence joins TRBV5-4 and TRBJ1-1; 9 nucleotides line up with TRBD1. The V gene end was trimmed by 2 bases and the J gene end by 3 bases; junction bases not matched to a gene: 5. The length of the CDR3 is 15 residues. Germline CDR1 SGHNT, CDR2 YYREEE (reference sequence). For the CDR3, the DNA is TGTGCCAGCAGCTTCCCCGGGACAGGGTACACTGAAGCTTTCTTT. Residues: CASSFPGTGYTEAFF. The full variable domain, rest sourced from reference TRBV5-4 and TRBJ1-1, is ETGVTQSPTHLIKTRGQQVTLRCSSQSGHNTVSWYQQALGQGPQFIFQYYREEENGRGNFPPRFSGLQFPNYSSELNVNALELDDSALYLCASSFPGTGYTEAFFGQGTRLTVV.

V usage is TRBV29-1 and J usage is TRBJ1-4; D remains unclear. CDR1 is SQVTM and CDR2 is ANQGSEA in the germline V gene. There are 15 residues in the CDR3. V was pared by 4 bases and J by 2 bases, with 14 bases between. CDR3 coding DNA: TGCAGCGTTGTTTTCGCGGGTGCGACTAATGAAAAACTGTTTTTT. It encodes CSVVFAGATNEKLFF.

This chain connects TRBV6-1 to TRBJ1-3, with D unclear. Germline V gives CDR1 MNHNS, CDR2 SASEGT. The CDR3 has 15 amino acids. V dropped 2 bases and J dropped 4 bases, with 12 bases sitting between them. The CDR3 sequence is CASSESLGFGNTIYF. For the CDR3, the DNA is TGTGCCAGCAGTGAAAGTTTGGGCTTCGGAAACACCATATATTTT.